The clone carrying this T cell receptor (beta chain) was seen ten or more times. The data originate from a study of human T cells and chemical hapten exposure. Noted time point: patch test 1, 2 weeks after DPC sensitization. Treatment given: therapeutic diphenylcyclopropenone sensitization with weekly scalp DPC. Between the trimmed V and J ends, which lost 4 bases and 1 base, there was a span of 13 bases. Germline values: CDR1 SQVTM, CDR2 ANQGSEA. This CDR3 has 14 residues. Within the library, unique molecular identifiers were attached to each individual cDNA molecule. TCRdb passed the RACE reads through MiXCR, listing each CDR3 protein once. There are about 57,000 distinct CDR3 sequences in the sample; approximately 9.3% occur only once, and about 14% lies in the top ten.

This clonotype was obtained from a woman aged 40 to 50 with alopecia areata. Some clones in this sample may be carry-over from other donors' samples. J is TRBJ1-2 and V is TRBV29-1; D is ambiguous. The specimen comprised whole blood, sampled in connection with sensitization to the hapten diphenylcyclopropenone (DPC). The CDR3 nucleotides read TGCAGCGTTGCCGACCAGACTTTTAACTATGGCTACACCTTC. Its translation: CSVADQTFNYGYTF.